The 25 T cell receptor beta chains below were found in one sample sequenced in a study of blood T cell repertoires in COVID-19. TCRdb's copy holds only in-frame clones and misses some; the assay was immunoSEQ multiplex PCR. The data hold a few hundred thousand clones, with about 87% observed a single time. The sample consisted of peripheral blood. These receptors all stem from a woman between 65 and 79 years old with COVID-19, enrolled during active disease.

This clone appeared once. The chain recombines TRBV5-5 with TRBJ1-3; D is unresolved. V was pared by 0 bases and J by 3 bases, with 13 bases between. From germline, CDR1 is SGHKS and CDR2 YYEKEE (reference sequence). The CDR3 runs to 16 residues. This CDR3 reads CASSLAGGAVGNTIYF. The CDR3 DNA is TGTGCCAGCAGCTTGGCCGGTGGTGCGGTTGGAAACACCATATATTTT.

The chain recombines TRBV4-3 with TRBJ1-5, with TRBD1 matching over 12 bases. The CDR3 sequence is 21 residues long. The ends lost 0 bases at V and 2 bases at J; junction bases unmatched: 14. The V gene's germline CDR1 is LGHNA and CDR2 YSLEER. The CDR3 region is CASSQDTNGTGGASCNQPQHF. CDR3 nucleotide sequence: TGCGCCAGCAGCCAAGATACAAACGGGACAGGGGGCGCGAGTTGCAATCAGCCCCAGCATTTT.

V usage is TRBV30 and J usage is TRBJ2-5, with 8 nucleotides matching TRBD2. The germline V gene encodes CDR1 GTSNPN and CDR2 SVGIG (reference sequence). This CDR3 spans 14 amino acids. The ends lost 6 bases at V and 0 bases at J; junction bases unmatched: 6. The CDR3: CACLREEYQETQYF. CDR3 coding DNA: TGTGCCTGTTTGCGGGAGGAGTACCAAGAGACCCAGTACTTC.

V and J are TRBV6-5 and TRBJ1-2, with 7 bases aligning to TRBD1. V lost 6 bases, J lost 8 bases, and 9 bases stayed unmatched. The CDR3 runs 13 residues. Germline V gives CDR1 MNHEY, CDR2 SVGAGI. The CDR3 here is CASSTGTVDGYTF. CDR3 DNA sequence: TGTGCCAGCAGCACGGGGACAGTAGACGGCTACACCTTC.

This clone showed up just once. J is TRBJ2-2 and V is TRBV5-6; D might be TRBD1 (6 bases). The CDR3 runs to 13 residues. Germline CDR1 reads SGHDT; CDR2 reads YYEEEE. Trimming stripped 2 bases from V and 6 bases from J, with 8 bases between. CDR3 protein: CASSFGQPGELFF. DNA for the CDR3: TGTGCCAGCAGCTTCGGACAGCCCGGGGAGCTGTTTTTT.

The chain uses TRBV4-3 and TRBJ1-4, with no clear D. Between the trimmed V and J ends, which lost 1 base and 3 bases, there was a span of 12 bases. This CDR3 spans 16 amino acids. The germline gives CDR1 LGHNA, CDR2 YSLEER. CDR3 DNA: TGCGCCAGCAGCCAAGCCAACCCACCGGCTAATGAAAAACTGTTTTTT. Protein sequence: CASSQANPPANEKLFF.

V gene TRBV9 combines with J gene TRBJ1-1; no reliable D call. With 3 bases removed from V and 2 bases from J, the gap between germline ends came to 5 bases. The CDR3 runs 12 residues. In germline, CDR1 is SGDLS, CDR2 YYNGEE. The CDR3 loop is CASSAINTEAFF. The CDR3, as DNA: TGTGCCAGCAGCGCCATCAACACTGAAGCTTTCTTT. The full variable domain, its missing parts supplied by reference TRBV9 and TRBJ1-1, is DSGVTQTPKHLITATGQRVTLRCSPRSGDLSVYWYQQSLDQGLQFLIQYYNGEERAKGNILERFSAQQFPDLHSELNLSSLELGDSALYFCASSAINTEAFFGQGTRLTVV.

This chain links TRBV3-1 (or the pseudogene TRBV3-2) with TRBJ1-3; D unclear. The germline V gene encodes CDR1 LGHDT and CDR2 YNNKEL (reference sequence). Deletions cut 5 bases from V and 2 bases from J, with 13 bases between. The CDR3 has 15 residues. Here the CDR3 reads CASSAIKGAGNTIYF. The CDR3 nucleotides read TGTGCCAGCAGCGCGATAAAGGGAGCTGGAAACACCATATATTTT.

The rearrangement uses TRBV5-1 and TRBJ1-2; D is perhaps TRBD1 (6 bases). V lost 4 bases, J lost 8 bases, and 21 bases lay in between. There are 15 residues in the CDR3. The germline V gene has CDR1 SGHRS and CDR2 YFSETQ. In DNA, the CDR3 is TGCGCCAGCAGCGTTACCGGGACATCTTTTAAGGGCTACACCTTC. Amino acid sequence: CASSVTGTSFKGYTF.

The V call is TRBV30, the J call TRBJ1-1, with TRBD1 matching over 8 bases. V was clipped by 0 bases and J by 3 bases; unmatched bases: 3. Per the germline V gene, CDR1 is GTSNPN and CDR2 is SVGIG (reference sequence). This CDR3 has 14 amino acids. CDR3 region: CAWSVRGLDTEAFF. CDR3 DNA: TGTGCCTGGAGTGTCAGGGGGCTAGACACTGAAGCTTTCTTT.

This sequence joins TRBV18 and TRBJ1-1, with 10 bases that match TRBD1. Trimming at V came to 3 bases and at J to 10 bases, leaving 2 bases not matched to a gene. The CDR3 is 12 amino acids. Germline CDR1 reads KGHSH; CDR2 reads LQKENI. CDR3 residues: CASSPDRGRAFF. CDR3 nucleotide sequence: TGTGCCAGCTCACCCGACAGGGGGCGAGCTTTCTTT.

To note about this clone: The junction departs from germline at one end; a sequencing error may be responsible. This chain uses TRBV7-3 with TRBJ2-2; the match to TRBD1 covers 8 bases. CDR3 size: 15 residues. Germline V CDR1 and CDR2: SGHTA, FQGTGA. The CDR3 coding sequence is TGTGCCAGCAGCGTAACGGGACAGGTTGTCGGGGAGCTGTTTTTT. Translation: CASSVTGQVVGELFF. The full variable domain, rest sourced from reference TRBV7-3 and TRBJ2-2, is GAGVSQTPSNKVTEKGKYVELRCDPISGHTALYWYRQSLGQGPEFLIYFQGTGAADDSGLPNDRFFAVRPEGSVSTLKIQRTERGDSAVYLCASSVTGQVVGELFFGEGSRLTVL.

This chain uses TRBV5-4 with TRBJ2-7; D is unresolved. From germline, CDR1 is SGHNT and CDR2 YYREEE (reference sequence). The CDR3 spans 12 residues. Trimming removed 2 bases at V and 3 bases at J, with 6 bases between. CDR3 DNA: TGTGCCAGCAGCTTTTCAAACTACGAGCAGTACTTC. This codes for CASSFSNYEQYF.

The rearrangement links TRBV11-2 to TRBJ2-7; the D gene is possibly TRBD1 (5 bases). V was shortened by 3 bases and J by 3 bases, with 9 bases between the two germline ends. Looked up from germline, CDR1 is SGHAT and CDR2 is FQNNGV. The CDR3 spans 13 residues. CDR3 coding DNA: TGTGCCAGCAGCTTTTACACAGGCTACGAGCAGTACTTC. Encoded protein: CASSFYTGYEQYF.

The rearrangement joins TRBV27 to TRBJ1-2, with 8 nucleotides matching TRBD1. The V gene end was trimmed by 5 bases and the J gene end by 1 base; junction bases not matched to a gene: 3. This CDR3 is 14 amino acids long. The germline gives CDR1 MNHEY, CDR2 SMNVEV (reference sequence). This CDR3 reads CASSTTGGNYGYTF. The CDR3 nucleotides read TGTGCCAGCAGTACCACAGGGGGTAACTATGGCTACACCTTC.

This chain connects TRBV5-1 to TRBJ2-3; 8 nucleotides match TRBD2. The CDR3 extends over 16 amino acids. Germline CDR1 is SGHRS and CDR2 is YFSETQ. With 0 bases clipped from V and 2 bases from J, the junction kept 5 bases outside the gene matches. The CDR3 DNA sequence: TGCGCCAGCAGCTTGGAGGCTAGCGGGTTCACAGATACGCAGTATTTT. Protein: CASSLEASGFTDTQYF.

A single count supports this clone. The J gene is TRBJ2-7, the V gene TRBV21-1; the table's TRBD1 call for D was not verified on the DNA. TRBV21-1 is given as a pseudogene. The CDR3 covers 16 residues. The CDR3 DNA reads as TGTGCCGGATCGATTGCACAGGGGACCGTCCCCTACGAGCAGTACTTC. Translating gives CAGSIAQGTVPYEQYF.

The genes are TRBV7-6 and TRBJ1-5, with D perhaps matching TRBD1 (6 bases). The germline V and J ends were trimmed by 8 bases and 1 base, with 12 bases remaining between them. Looked up from germline, CDR1 is SGHVS and CDR2 is FNYEAQ. This CDR3 contains 14 residues. Written as DNA, the CDR3 is TGTGCCAGCGGACGCAGGGGAAGCAATCAGCCCCAGCATTTT. Translated: CASGRRGSNQPQHF. The whole variable domain, filled in from reference TRBV7-6 and TRBJ1-5, reads GAGVSQSPRYKVTKRGQDVALRCDPISGHVSLYWYRQALGQGPEFLTYFNYEAQQDKSGLPNDRFSAERPEGSISTLTIQRTEQRDSAMYRCASGRRGSNQPQHFGDGTRLSIL.

The J gene is TRBJ1-2, the V gene TRBV10-3; tentative D call: TRBD1 (6 bases). Trimming left V 6 bases short and J 4 bases short, with 12 bases between. There are 13 residues in the CDR3. The germline V gene has CDR1 ENHRY and CDR2 SYGVKD. The CDR3 protein is CAIRGDNSYGYTF. The DNA of the CDR3 is TGTGCCATCAGGGGGGACAATTCCTATGGCTACACCTTC.

The CDR3 protein is CATSDSQGLAGAGSYNEQFF. CDR3 sequence (DNA): TGTGCCACCAGTGATTCCCAGGGACTAGCGGGAGCAGGTTCCTACAATGAGCAGTTCTTC. V usage is TRBV24-1 and J usage is TRBJ2-1, with 14 bases that match TRBD2. Germline values: CDR1 KGHDR, CDR2 SFDVKD. CDR3 size: 20 residues. V trimming: 2 bases; J trimming: 1 base; junction bases outside the gene matches: 9.

In DNA, the CDR3 is TGTGCCAGCTCACCAAGTGACTGGAAGACCCAGTACTTC. It translates to CASSPSDWKTQYF. The chain couples TRBV18 to TRBJ2-5; D unresolved. Per the germline V gene, CDR1 is KGHSH and CDR2 is LQKENI. The CDR3 runs 13 residues. V shed 2 bases and J shed 6 bases, with 10 bases lying between them.

The V and J genes are TRBV10-3 and TRBJ1-5; unclear D gene. Trimming took 3 bases from V and 0 from J, leaving 3 bases between them. The CDR3 extends over 13 amino acids. The germline CDR1 and CDR2 sequences are ENHRY and SYGVKD. The CDR3 DNA sequence: TGTGCCATCAGTGACGGTAGCAATCAGCCCCAGCATTTT. Translation: CAISDGSNQPQHF.

The gene calls are TRBV30 and TRBJ1-3; D is unresolved. Trimming cost V 2 bases and J 4 bases, with 15 bases left between them. Germline CDR1 GTSNPN, CDR2 SVGIG (reference sequence). The CDR3 extends over 15 amino acids. CDR3 sequence reads: CAWSLPGSVGNTIYF. The CDR3 DNA follows: TGTGCCTGGAGTTTGCCCGGGAGTGTGGGAAACACCATATATTTT.

CDR3 DNA sequence: TGTGCCAGCAGTTCCCGGACCTTTAGGGGTTACAATGAGCAGTTCTTC. Translated: CASSSRTFRGYNEQFF. The rearrangement joins TRBV28 to TRBJ2-1, with D maybe TRBD1 (5 bases). Germline V gives CDR1 MDHEN, CDR2 SYDVKM. This CDR3 is built from 16 residues. V was trimmed by 4 bases and J by 4 bases, leaving 17 bases between them. Full variable domain (remainder filled in from reference TRBV28 and TRBJ2-1): DVKVTQSSRYLVKRTGEKVFLECVQDMDHENMFWYRQDPGLGLRLIYFSYDVKMKEKGDIPEGYSVSREKKERFSLILESASTNQTSMYLCASSSRTFRGYNEQFFGPGTRLTVL.

The V gene is TRBV20-1, the J gene TRBJ2-5; possible D gene TRBD2, 6 bases. CDR1 is DFQATT, CDR2 SNEGSKA, per germline (reference sequence). Trimming left V 5 bases short and J 5 bases short, with 9 bases between. This CDR3 is 11 amino acids long. The CDR3 DNA reads as TGCAGTGCTGGGGGGAGGGAGACCCAGTACTTC. Translation: CSAGGRETQYF.